This entry lists 18 T cell receptor beta chains sequenced from one sample in a study of T cells after yellow fever vaccination. TCRdb independently ran MiXCR on the 5' RACE reads; one entry per CDR3 protein. The sample has some 30,000 distinct CDR3 sequences, 4.4% seen once. The sample here was CD8+ T cells sorted from PBMCs, taken 5 days after the yellow fever booster vaccination. Every receptor here comes from a young man who received the YFV17D yellow fever vaccine.

This clonotype has a handful of counts. The chain couples TRBV9 to TRBJ1-5; D call uncertain. Germline values: CDR1 SGDLS, CDR2 YYNGEE. The CDR3 has 13 residues. Deletions cut 5 bases from V and 2 bases from J, with 8 bases between. Written as DNA, the CDR3 is TGTGCCAGCAGTGTCAAGGGCAATCAGCCCCAGCATTTT. It codes for CASSVKGNQPQHF.

This clonotype was counted at least ten times. The chain links TRBV12-3 or TRBV12-4 to TRBJ2-7; 8 bases align to TRBD2. J gave up 0 bases and V 6 bases, and 4 bases lay outside the gene matches. CDR3 length: 14 residues. The DNA for the CDR3 is TGTGCCAGCAGCGTAGCGGGGTCCTCCTACGAGCAGTACTTC. It encodes CASSVAGSSYEQYF.

This clonotype was seen repeatedly, ten times or more. The chain is built from TRBV20-1 and TRBJ2-1; TRBD2 aligns across 8 bases. CDR3 size: 15 residues. Germline lookup yields CDR1 DFQATT and CDR2 SNEGSKA (reference sequence). With V trimmed by 0 bases and J by 3 bases, 4 bases remained unmatched. CDR3 nucleotides: TGCAGTGCTAGAGACGGGGGGGGCTTCTACAATGAGCAGTTCTTC. This gives the protein CSARDGGGFYNEQFF.

In its sample, this clonotype was seen many times. The rearrangement joins TRBV27 to TRBJ2-1; 10 positions agree with TRBD1. The CDR3 totals 15 residues. J was trimmed by 5 bases and V by 5 bases; bases with no gene match: 6. The germline V gene encodes CDR1 MNHEY and CDR2 SMNVEV (reference sequence). CDR3 nucleotides: TGTGCCAGCAGTCTAGGGACAGGGGCCAACAATGAGCAGTTCTTC. It translates to CASSLGTGANNEQFF.

This clonotype came up many times. V and J are TRBV29-1 and TRBJ2-5, with a possible D match to TRBD2 (5 bases). CDR3 length equals 12 residues. Trimming removed 4 bases from V and 5 bases from J, with 11 bases in between. Germline loops: CDR1 SQVTM, CDR2 ANQGSEA. CDR3: CSVGEGYETQYF. Written as DNA, the CDR3 is TGCAGCGTTGGCGAGGGATATGAGACCCAGTACTTC.

This clonotype came up many times. This chain joins TRBV7-2 and TRBJ2-7; maybe TRBD1 (6 bases). Germline CDR1 SGHTA, CDR2 FQGNSA. V dropped 5 bases and J dropped 6 bases, with 17 bases sitting between them. The CDR3 extends over 14 amino acids. The CDR3 DNA reads TGTGCCAGCAGCCTGCTGGGGGCCAGCGCCGAGCAGTACTTC. Encoded protein: CASSLLGASAEQYF.

This clonotype appeared many times. The V and J genes are TRBV27 and TRBJ2-1; maybe TRBD2 (5 bases). The germline gives CDR1 MNHEY, CDR2 SMNVEV (reference sequence). V was cut by 5 bases and J by 4 bases, with 18 bases left in between. The CDR3 extends over 16 amino acids. The CDR3 loop is CASSPQVGEAYNEQFF. Here the CDR3 DNA reads TGTGCCAGCAGTCCCCAGGTGGGAGAGGCGTACAATGAGCAGTTCTTC.

This clonotype was seen repeatedly, ten times or more. The chain uses TRBV12-5 and TRBJ2-3; no clear D. The CDR3 runs to 13 residues. V was shortened by 6 bases and J by 2 bases, with 9 bases between the two germline ends. Per germline, CDR1 LGHNT and CDR2 FRNRAP. CDR3 DNA sequence: TGTGCTAGTGGACTAAGCGCCACAGATACGCAGTATTTT. Translation: CASGLSATDTQYF.

This clonotype was seen ten or more times. J is TRBJ1-1 and V is TRBV7-2; D perhaps matches TRBD1 (6 bases). Germline CDR1 reads SGHTA; CDR2 reads FQGNSA. Trimming left V 1 base short and J 4 bases short, with 7 bases between. This CDR3 contains 13 residues. The CDR3: CASSLGGATEAFF. The CDR3 DNA sequence: TGTGCCAGCAGCTTAGGGGGGGCCACTGAAGCTTTCTTT.

This clonotype was found many times. The chain couples TRBV14 to TRBJ2-1, with D perhaps matching TRBD1 (5 bases). The CDR3 sequence is 16 residues long. Germline CDR1 and CDR2: SGHDN and FVKESK. Trimming left V 4 bases short and J 2 bases short, with 15 bases between. The CDR3 coding sequence is TGTGCCAGCAGCCCCCCTGGGGCGCCTACCTACAATGAGCAGTTCTTC. Amino acids: CASSPPGAPTYNEQFF.

This clonotype occurred many times. The chain joins TRBV7-9 to TRBJ2-2; TRBD2 matches at 9 bases. Germline V lookup: CDR1 SEHNR, CDR2 FQNEAQ (reference sequence). The CDR3 totals 16 residues. After removal of 0 bases from V and 4 bases from J, the junction contained 3 bases not matched to a gene. CDR3 nucleotide sequence: TGTGCCAGCAGCTTAGCACTAGCGGGCCCCACCGGGGAGCTGTTTTTT. This codes for CASSLALAGPTGELFF.

The DNA for the CDR3 is TGTGCCAGCAGCTCAGGGCCTTATGTTAGCAATCAGCCCCAGCATTTT. Its protein product is CASSSGPYVSNQPQHF. The chain employs TRBV7-2 and TRBJ1-5; a weak D match, TRBD1 (5 bases). Germline-derived CDR1 and CDR2 are SGHTA and FQGNSA. V lost 4 bases and J lost 0, with 13 bases in between. The CDR3 consists of 16 residues.

This clonotype has a count of ten or more. CDR3 region: CSGSPGNQETQYF. The CDR3 DNA is TGCAGCGGGAGCCCCGGGAACCAAGAGACCCAGTACTTC. The chain carries TRBV29-1 and TRBJ2-5; TRBD2 might be the D (5 bases). With 7 bases removed from V and 0 bases from J, the gap between germline ends came to 12 bases. CDR1 is SQVTM and CDR2 is ANQGSEA in the germline V gene. The CDR3 runs to 13 residues.

This clonotype was counted many times. V gene TRBV13 combines with J gene TRBJ2-7, with 8 bases lining up with TRBD2. This CDR3 has 14 amino acids. Trimming cost V 4 bases and J 5 bases; bases outside gene matches: 7. The germline V gene encodes CDR1 PRHDT and CDR2 FYEKMQ (reference sequence). CDR3 DNA sequence: TGTGCCAGCAGCTCAGCGGGAGTTAAGAACGAGCAGTACTTC. It is translated as CASSSAGVKNEQYF.

Notes on this clonotype: A much larger clone differs from this one at a single base, so this may be a read error. Because it lacks the conserved phenylalanine or tryptophan at the end, this CDR3 is likely a read error. The rearrangement uses TRBV11-2 and TRBJ2-7; D is uncertain. Germline V lookup: CDR1 SGHAT, CDR2 FQNNGV. This CDR3 region has 13 residues. V dropped 5 bases and J dropped 1 base, with 9 bases sitting between them. Here the CDR3 reads CASSPPLSYEQYL. CDR3 bases: TGTGCCAGCAGCCCCCCATTATCCTACGAGCAGTACCTC.

The sample holds many counts of this clonotype. The chain recombines TRBV5-1 with TRBJ2-3, with D perhaps TRBD2 (7 bases). CDR1 and CDR2 (germline): SGHRS, YFSETQ. Trimming removed 4 bases from V and 4 bases from J, with 22 bases in between. The CDR3 covers 17 residues. CDR3 sequence reads: CASSQPSRGGDADTQYF. Here the CDR3 DNA reads TGCGCCAGCAGCCAACCATCTAGGGGGGGGGATGCAGATACGCAGTATTTT.

Ten or more counts support this clonotype. One end of the junction fails to match germline, which may point to a read error. CDR3 sequence reads: CASSLISDEQYF. The CDR3 DNA is TGTGCCAGCAGCCTCATCTCCGACGAGCAGTACTTC. The V gene is TRBV7-9, the J gene TRBJ2-7; D not certain. This CDR3 is built from 12 residues. CDR1 and CDR2 from the germline V gene are SEHNR and FQNEAQ (reference sequence).

Many counts were recorded for this clonotype. The genes are TRBV4-2 and TRBJ2-7, with 11 bases lining up with TRBD2. The ends lost 0 bases at V and 2 bases at J; junction bases unmatched: 3. The CDR3 sequence is 16 residues long. Germline V gene lookup returns CDR1 LGHNA and CDR2 YNFKEQ. CDR3 bases: TGTGCCAGCAGCCAAGAGACTAGCGGGGCTACCTACGAGCAGTACTTC. Encoded protein: CASSQETSGATYEQYF.